This is a list of T cell receptor beta chains from one sample in a study of blood T cell repertoires in COVID-19. TCRdb's table, derived via immunoSEQ multiplex PCR, lists solely in-frame clones and lacks some. The sample comprises 150,000 to 200,000 clones, 86% of which are singletons, and over 7% rests with the top ten. Sequencing input: peripheral blood. These receptors all come from a man aged 50-59 years with active or convalescent COVID-19. Each CDR3 is given with its conserved first and last residue. D genes are given only for firm matches. The size entry is marked missing in some rows and otherwise reads once, few, many or a size class.

D | J | size | V | length | DNA | CDR3
TRBD1 | TRBJ1-1 | - | TRBV20-1 | 14 | TGCAGTGCTAGTTATGGACAGGGGAACACTGAAGCTTTCTTT | CSASYGQGNTEAFF
- | TRBJ2-7 | - | TRBV5-6 | 12 | TGTGCCAGCAGCTTGTCACTAGGCGAGCAGTACTTC | CASSLSLGEQYF
TRBD1 | TRBJ1-5 | - | TRBV4-3 | 13 | TGCGCCAGCAGCCCCGACAGGGTTCAGCCCCAGCATTTT | CASSPDRVQPQHF
- | TRBJ1-2 | - | TRBV7-9 | 14 | TGTGCCAGCAGCTTAGATCGGGGGGCGCAGGGCTACACCTTC | CASSLDRGAQGYTF
- | TRBJ1-5 | few | TRBV2 | 14 | TGTGCCAGCGACGGACAGTCGATCAATCAGCCCCAGCATTTT | CASDGQSINQPQHF
- | TRBJ1-2 | once | TRBV6-5 | 14 | TGTGCCAGCACTCCAATGGGAGGCAACTATGGCTACACCTTC | CASTPMGGNYGYTF
- | TRBJ1-5 | - | TRBV29-1 | 13 | TGCAGCGTCCAGGACAGTCGTAATCAGCCCCAGCATTTT | CSVQDSRNQPQHF
TRBD1 | TRBJ1-1 | - | TRBV29-1 | 12 | TGCAGCGCACGACAGGGGGCCTCTGAAGCTTTCTTT | CSARQGASEAFF
- | TRBJ1-2 | - | TRBV3-1/TRBV3-2 | 14 | TGTGCCAGCAGCATCCGTACCTTGGCTTATGGCTACACCTTC | CASSIRTLAYGYTF
- | TRBJ2-6 | - | TRBV25-1 | 18 | TGTGCCAGCAGTGAATATGGCGGTGGGACATCTGGGGCCAACGTCCTGACTTTC | CASSEYGGGTSGANVLTF
- | TRBJ2-2 | - | TRBV5-1 | 13 | TGCGCCAGCAGCCACAGAGACACCGGGGAGCTGTTTTTT | CASSHRDTGELFF
- | TRBJ1-5 | - | TRBV5-3 | 16 | TGTGCCAGAAGACCCGGCAGGCTCTATAGCAATCAGCCCCAGCATTTT | CARRPGRLYSNQPQHF
TRBD1 | TRBJ2-7 | once | TRBV11-1 | 14 | TGTGCCAGCAGCTTGAACAGGGGGCAAAGCGAGCAGTACTTC | CASSLNRGQSEQYF
TRBD1 | TRBJ1-2 | - | TRBV29-1 | 15 | TGCAGCGTTGCAGTCTCCGGGACAGGAACCTATGGCTACACCTTC | CSVAVSGTGTYGYTF
TRBD2 | TRBJ2-7 | - | TRBV11-2 | 18 | TGTGCCAGCAGTATAAGGACTAGCGGGAGTGCGCCCAACTCCGAGCAGTACTTC | CASSIRTSGSAPNSEQYF
- | TRBJ2-1 | - | TRBV4-2 | 14 | TGTGCCAGCAGCCAAGAGCTTAACGGGAATGAGCAGTTCTTC | CASSQELNGNEQFF
- | TRBJ1-1 | - | TRBV29-1 | 13 | TGCAGCGTTGGACAGACCATGAACACTGAAGCTTTCTTT | CSVGQTMNTEAFF
- | TRBJ1-3 | - | TRBV11-2 | 13 | TGTGCCAGCAGCTTATTAAGAGGACAAGTCATATATTTT | CASSLLRGQVIYF
- | TRBJ2-7 | - | TRBV5-1 | 15 | TGCGCCAGCAGCTTGGCGGCTAGCCGGTCCTACGAGCAGTACTTC | CASSLAASRSYEQYF
TRBD1 | TRBJ1-2 | once | TRBV7-9 | 13 | TGTGCCAGCAGCCCGACAGGGAACTATGGCTACACCTTC | CASSPTGNYGYTF
- | TRBJ1-5 | - | TRBV10-3 | 14 | TGTGCCATCAGTGAGTCGAAGGGGGATCAGCCCCAGCATTTT | CAISESKGDQPQHF
- | TRBJ1-6 | - | TRBV5-5 | 14 | TGTGCCAGCAGCTCTCCGGGACAAAATTCACCCCTCCACTTT | CASSSPGQNSPLHF
TRBD1 | TRBJ1-1 | - | TRBV5-6 | 17 | TGTGCCAGCAGCTCTACCGTCGACAGGGGCGCCGGCGCTGAAGCTTTCTTT | CASSSTVDRGAGAEAFF
- | TRBJ1-2 | - | TRBV3-1/TRBV3-2 | 15 | TGTGCCAGCAGCCAAGGGGCCGGGGGGGTCTATGGCTACACCTTC | CASSQGAGGVYGYTF
TRBD1 | TRBJ1-5 | once | TRBV28 | 18 | TGTGCCAGCAGTTTGGCAGGGGGCTCAATCAAAGGGAATCAGCCCCAGCATTTT | CASSLAGGSIKGNQPQHF
- | TRBJ2-2 | - | TRBV3-1/TRBV3-2 | 17 | TGTGCCAGCAGCCAAGAAAGTACAGGGCCAAACACCGGGGAGCTGTTTTTT | CASSQESTGPNTGELFF
- | TRBJ1-6 | - | TRBV7-9 | 17 | TGTGCCAGCAGCTTAGCGTCGGGTACAGGGCTAAATTCACCCCTCCACTTT | CASSLASGTGLNSPLHF
- | TRBJ2-1 | - | TRBV28 | 13 | TGTGCCACCTACAGGGGGGGGTACAATGAGCAGTTCTTC | CATYRGGYNEQFF
TRBD2 | TRBJ2-6 | - | TRBV28 | 14 | TGTGCCAGCCTGGGGGGGGCTGGGGCCAACGTCCTGACTTTC | CASLGGAGANVLTF
TRBD1 | TRBJ1-2 | - | TRBV5-4 | 14 | TGTGCCAGCAGCTTGGGGGACAGGGACTATGGCTACACCTTC | CASSLGDRDYGYTF
- | TRBJ2-1 | - | TRBV6-5 | 14 | TGTGCCAGCAGTTACGGGCAGGGGCCATCTGAGCAGTTCTTC | CASSYGQGPSEQFF